The text below deals with one T cell receptor beta chain. Its antigen is unidentified. Some clones are missing from TCRdb's copy, which holds only in-frame ones; the method was immunoSEQ multiplex PCR. The sample consists of thousands of clones, approximately 79% of them appearing once. This record belongs to a study of T cell repertoires in ileal Crohn's disease. The germline V gene encodes CDR1 GTSNPN and CDR2 SVGIG (reference sequence). The CDR3 contains 13 residues. With V trimmed by 5 bases and J by 5 bases, 8 bases remained unmatched. Findings of the study overall: Compared with non-smokers, active smokers at surgery showed more clonal expansions.

Material for sequencing was ileal tissue. The clonotype originates from an adult with Crohn's disease. This rearrangement joins TRBV30 to TRBJ1-1, with 7 bases fitting TRBD1. The CDR3: CAWSRGIPTEAFF. The CDR3 DNA reads as TGTGCCTGGTCCAGGGGGATCCCAACTGAAGCTTTCTTT.